This TCR beta chain is from a study of T-cell reconstitution after alpha-beta-depleted transplantation in children (dated by TCRdb to the mid-2010s). In terms of the full investigation: The study quantitatively tracked T-cell immune reconstitution after TCRalphabeta/CD19-depleted allogeneic hematopoietic cell transplantation in children using TCR repertoire profiling.

The label giving this sample's treatment or condition can be read as: allogeneic hematopoietic cell transplantation with graft depleted of TCRalphabeta T cells and CD19 B cells. Transplant recipients were children who received TCRalphabeta/CD19-depleted allogeneic hematopoietic cell grafts. The CDR3 contains 13 residues, cysteine and phenylalanine counted. Only the CDR3 part of the read is kept: 39 bases, read in frame from the first base. The germline V gene sets CDR1 to SGHDN and CDR2 to FVKESK. V and J are truncated by 3 bases and 2 bases respectively, leaving an intervening sequence of 7 bases. The library was built by means of PCR. Reads for this sample came from an Illumina HiSeq 2500. Molecular barcoding was employed in the preparation of TCR libraries, with unique molecular identifiers being used to normalize TCRbeta repertoire quantification. TCRdb ran its own pipeline on the public reads, namely fastp trimming at Q25 and MiXCR clone calling, and kept in-frame beta chains. When rows share a CDR3 protein, they turn into one entry using the most common DNA and genes. This sample gives about 980,000 distinct CDR3 sequences in total; around 30% of them show up just once. The ten largest clones represent about 28% of the sample.

Overall study results and their limits: The apparently early recovery of alphabetaT-cell counts about two months after transplant reportedly depended on only several hundred rapidly expanded clones that came from non-depleted graft cells. In some patients, the high TCRbeta diversity seen at day 60 was put down to recipient T cells and intrathymic progenitors that had survived conditioning. Hyperexpanded clone frequencies declined over subsequent months; after one year, T-cell counts and TCRbeta diversity were mostly attributed to newly produced T cells.

Notes on this clonotype: Its target antigen remains unknown. No base quality information exists; no much larger clone differs at one position.

The sample here was PBMCs, mostly from graft donor cells, taken 360 days after TCRalphabeta/CD19-depleted stem cell transplant. The V and J segments used are TRBV14 and TRBJ2-5, with the D gene call left open. The clonotype was recovered from a boy under three years old who had a stem cell transplant for SCID, so the T cells may come from the graft donor. CDR3 loop: CASSHWNQETQYF. The sequenced DNA: TGTGCCAGCAGCCATTGGAATCAAGAGACCCAGTACTTC.